This TCR beta chain was profiled in a study of T-cell memory formation after mild COVID-19. General study points: Memory cells collected pre-infection included some clones that later responded, suggesting cross-reactive memory joined.

5'RACE primed from the constant segment yielded TCR alpha and TCR beta cDNA libraries bearing sample barcodes and UMIs. TCRdb analysed the 5' RACE reads with MiXCR anew, one entry per CDR3 protein. The sample has 200,000 to 250,000 distinct CDR3 sequences, approximately 30% seen once. About this clonotype itself: Its specificity is unknown.

J lost 3 bases, V lost 3 bases, and 10 bases had no gene match. This CDR3 region has 18 residues. Germline CDR1 and CDR2: SGHRS and YFSETQ. The TCR comes from an adult woman who had mild COVID-19 (a few samples of this study predate the infection). Cell type and time point are not known. The sequencing sample was made of PBMCs or a T cell subset sorted from them (not recorded which). V gene TRBV5-1 combines with J gene TRBJ2-6, with TRBD1 identical over 9 bases. The CDR3 protein is CASSSNRGRVDGANVLTF. The CDR3 DNA reads TGCGCCAGCAGCTCCAACAGGGGGCGAGTAGATGGGGCCAACGTCCTGACTTTC.